This entry lists 19 T cell receptor beta chains sequenced from one sample in a study of technical replicates of blood from a few donors. TCRdb's copy holds only in-frame clones and misses some; the assay was immunoSEQ multiplex PCR. Of more than 9,500 clones in the sample, about 95% were seen once. Sequenced: PBMCs. The source is a human donor in good health.

V is TRBV7-9 and J is TRBJ2-7; the match to TRBD2 covers 8 bases. The CDR3 has 17 residues. In germline, CDR1 is SEHNR, CDR2 FQNEAQ (reference sequence). The junction had 8 bases not matched to a gene; V was cut back by 1 base and J by 0 bases. CDR3 coding DNA: TGTGCCAGCAGCTTAGGAGCCCTCGGGAGGGGCTCCTACGAGCAGTACTTC. Residues: CASSLGALGRGSYEQYF.

The rearrangement uses TRBV30 and TRBJ2-5; 11 bases agree with TRBD1. Germline V gene sequence: CDR1 GTSNPN, CDR2 SVGIG (reference sequence). V shed 3 bases and J 4 bases; nucleotides not matched to a gene: 10. The CDR3 has 16 residues. The CDR3 reads CAWSLGTGGMGETQYF. As DNA, the CDR3 is TGTGCCTGGAGCTTGGGGACAGGGGGAATGGGAGAGACCCAGTACTTC.

The CDR3 loop is CASSYGFGQLTSRLTGELFF. Written as DNA, the CDR3 is TGTGCCAGCAGTTACGGATTCGGACAGCTCACTTCTAGGCTCACCGGGGAGCTGTTTTTT. The chain employs TRBV6-7 and TRBJ2-2; tentatively, D is TRBD1 (6 bases). TRBV6-7 falls under the ORF class, with uncertain function. V lost 2 bases to trimming and J lost 4 bases, with 26 bases between them. The CDR3 spans 20 residues.

The CDR3 loop reads CASSVISGRTAINEQFF. CDR3 bases: TGTGCCAGCAGTGTGATTAGCGGGAGGACCGCTATTAATGAGCAGTTCTTC. V is TRBV6-4 and J is TRBJ2-1; TRBD2 matches 10 bases. This CDR3 contains 17 residues. The V segment lost 4 bases and the J segment 7 bases; nucleotides outside the gene matches: 13. Germline lookup yields CDR1 MRHNA and CDR2 SNTAGT.

The chain recombines TRBV5-8 with TRBJ2-1; 13 positions match TRBD2. CDR1 SGHTS and CDR2 YDEGEE come from the germline V gene. This CDR3 region has 15 residues. J gave up 8 bases and V 4 bases, and 6 bases lay outside the gene matches. This CDR3 reads CASSRGTSGNDEQFF. CDR3 in DNA: TGTGCCAGCAGCCGGGGGACTAGCGGGAATGATGAGCAGTTCTTC. Variable domain in full (rest from reference TRBV5-8 and TRBJ2-1): EAGVTQSPTHLIKTRGQQATLRCSPISGHTSVYWYQQALGLGLQFLLWYDEGEERNRGNFPPRFSGRQFPNYSSELNVNALELEDSALYLCASSRGTSGNDEQFFGPGTRLTVL.

The chain joins TRBV11-2 to TRBJ2-7; D not resolved. Trimming removed 5 bases at V and 2 bases at J, with 7 bases between. This CDR3 region has 12 residues. Germline V gene lookup returns CDR1 SGHAT and CDR2 FQNNGV. The CDR3 spells CASSPRPYEQYF. The CDR3 region has the DNA TGTGCCAGCAGCCCTCGTCCCTACGAGCAGTACTTC.

Written as DNA, the CDR3 is TGCAGCGTTAACGAGGGGGCCTCCTACGAGCAGTACTTC. Translated, it gives CSVNEGASYEQYF. The rearrangement uses TRBV29-1 and TRBJ2-7; 7 nucleotides match TRBD1. Looked up from germline, CDR1 is SQVTM and CDR2 is ANQGSEA. With V trimmed by 5 bases and J by 0 bases, 4 bases remained unmatched. The CDR3 is made up of 13 amino acids.

The CDR3 region is CAIRPEGDIQYF. CDR3 bases: TGTGCCATCAGACCCGAGGGGGACATTCAGTACTTC. The rearrangement uses TRBV10-3 and TRBJ2-4, with TRBD1 as a possible D gene (6 bases). Germline CDR1 reads ENHRY; CDR2 reads SYGVKD. V was clipped by 6 bases and J by 8 bases, with 11 bases between them. CDR3 length equals 12 residues.

J is TRBJ1-5 and V is TRBV10-2; 7 nucleotides agree with TRBD1. The V gene's germline CDR1 is WSHSY and CDR2 SAAADI. J lost 4 bases, V lost 6 bases, and 15 bases had no gene match. This CDR3 is 17 amino acids long. CDR3 sequence (DNA): TGCGCCAGCAGGGAATTTAGGGGACAGCACGAAAATCAGCCCCAGCATTTT. Its translation is CASREFRGQHENQPQHF.

J is TRBJ1-5 and V is TRBV19; tentative D call: TRBD1 (5 bases). CDR3 length: 14 amino acids. The V gene lost 4 bases and the J gene lost 4 bases, with 11 bases spanning the gap. Germline V lookup: CDR1 LNHDA, CDR2 SQIVND (reference sequence). The CDR3 DNA follows: TGTGCCAGTAGTAACGCAGGGTCGAATCAGCCCCAGCATTTT. It yields the protein CASSNAGSNQPQHF. Complete variable domain (other parts from reference TRBV19 and TRBJ1-5): DGGITQSPKYLFRKEGQNVTLSCEQNLNHDAMYWYRQDPGQGLRLIYYSQIVNDFQKGDIAEGYSVSREKKESFPLTVTSAQKNPTAFYLCASSNAGSNQPQHFGDGTRLSIL.

V and J are TRBV6-7 and TRBJ1-2, with a possible D match to TRBD1 (6 bases). TRBV6-7 is an ORF; its function is uncertain. Deletions cut 2 bases from V and 0 bases from J, with 19 bases between. This CDR3 region has 18 residues. The chain's CDR3 is CASSYVLRTAPPNYGYTF. The CDR3 coding sequence is TGTGCCAGCAGTTACGTACTTCGGACAGCACCCCCTAACTATGGCTACACCTTC.

This chain joins TRBV10-3 and TRBJ2-3; D may be TRBD2 (5 bases). V was clipped by 6 bases and J by 4 bases, with 14 bases between them. The V gene's germline CDR1 is ENHRY and CDR2 SYGVKD. The CDR3 runs to 14 residues. For the CDR3, the DNA is TGTGCCATCAGAGCGGCTTCCCAGGCAGATACGCAGTATTTT. Protein: CAIRAASQADTQYF.

With respect to this clone: The junction shows a germline mismatch at one end, possibly a read error. The V call is TRBV6-1, the J call TRBJ2-3; D not resolved. The CDR3 sequence is 15 residues long. Germline CDR1 reads MNHNS; CDR2 reads SASEGT. CDR3 amino acids: CASSEGGPPTYTQYF. The DNA for the CDR3 is TGTGCCAGCAGTGAGGGTGGGCCCCCCACATATACGCAGTATTTT.

The CDR3 spells CATSRDWAGYTGELFF. Written as DNA, the CDR3 is TGTGCCACCAGCAGAGATTGGGCCGGTTATACCGGGGAGCTGTTTTTT. The rearrangement joins TRBV15 to TRBJ2-2; D uncertain. The V gene lost 0 bases and the J gene lost 5 bases, with 13 bases spanning the gap. The CDR3 is 16 amino acids. CDR1 and CDR2 from the germline V gene are LNHNV and YYDKDF (reference sequence).

V gene TRBV2 combines with J gene TRBJ2-1, with D possibly TRBD2 on 6 matching bases. Per germline, CDR1 SNHLY and CDR2 FYNNEI. Trimming stripped 6 bases from V and 13 bases from J, with 19 bases between. CDR3 length equals 13 residues. The CDR3: CASRTGGAAFQFF. CDR3 sequence (DNA): TGTGCCAGCAGAACCGGGGGAGCTGCCTTTCAGTTCTTC.

This chain uses TRBV4-2 with TRBJ2-1; D is perhaps TRBD2 (6 bases). Looked up from germline, CDR1 is LGHNA and CDR2 is YNFKEQ. The length of the CDR3 is 14 residues. Trimming took 4 bases from V and 5 from J, leaving 12 bases between them. In DNA form, the CDR3 reads TGTGCCAGCAGCCTAAGGACTACCGACAATGAGCAGTTCTTC. It specifies CASSLRTTDNEQFF.

The V and J genes are TRBV10-3 and TRBJ2-7; 9 bases match TRBD1. The CDR3 is 13 amino acids. Per the germline V gene, CDR1 is ENHRY and CDR2 is SYGVKD. V lost 6 bases, J lost 6 bases, and 6 bases stayed unmatched. CDR3 sequence: CAISGTGLGEQYF. The CDR3 DNA is TGTGCCATCAGCGGGACAGGGTTGGGCGAGCAGTACTTC.

The gene calls are TRBV7-8 and TRBJ2-1; the match to TRBD2 covers 14 bases. Germline lookup yields CDR1 SGHVS and CDR2 FQNEAQ. Losses at the gene ends were 3 bases for V and 6 bases for J; bases not matched to a gene: 13. CDR3 length: 19 residues. The CDR3 nucleotides read TGTGCCAGCAGCTTGACGACTAGCGGGAGGGTTCGGGTCGGCAATGAGCAGTTCTTC. This translates into CASSLTTSGRVRVGNEQFF.

The chain carries TRBV25-1 and TRBJ1-2, with a tentative D call TRBD1 (5 bases). CDR3 length: 14 residues. Trimming removed 0 bases from V and 5 bases from J, with 10 bases in between. CDR1 MGHDK and CDR2 SYGVNS come from the germline V gene. The CDR3 nucleotides read TGTGCCAGCAGTGAATATAATGGGGGGTATGGCTACACCTTC. This codes for CASSEYNGGYGYTF.